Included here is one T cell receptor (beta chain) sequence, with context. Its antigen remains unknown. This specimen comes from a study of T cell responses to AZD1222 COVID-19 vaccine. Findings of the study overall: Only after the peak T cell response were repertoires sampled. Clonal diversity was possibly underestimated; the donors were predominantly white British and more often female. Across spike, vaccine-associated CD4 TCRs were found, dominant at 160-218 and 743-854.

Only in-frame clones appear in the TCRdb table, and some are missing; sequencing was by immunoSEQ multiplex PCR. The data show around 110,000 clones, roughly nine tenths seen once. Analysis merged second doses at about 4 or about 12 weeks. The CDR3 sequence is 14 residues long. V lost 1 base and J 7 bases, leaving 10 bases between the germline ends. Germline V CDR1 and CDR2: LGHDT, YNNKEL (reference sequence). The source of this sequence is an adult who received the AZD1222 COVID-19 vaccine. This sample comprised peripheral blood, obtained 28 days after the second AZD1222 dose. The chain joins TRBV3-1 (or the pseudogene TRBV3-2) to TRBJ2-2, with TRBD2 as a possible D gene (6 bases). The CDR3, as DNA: TGTGCCAGCAGCCAAGCGGGAGCCGGCGGGGAGCTGTTTTTT. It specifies CASSQAGAGGELFF.